Here is one T cell receptor beta chain with its context. Germline CDR1 SNHLY, CDR2 FYNNEI. Trimming removed 5 bases from V and 6 bases from J, with 9 bases in between. The length of the CDR3 is 12 residues. TCRdb keeps only in-frame clones here, not all; method: immunoSEQ multiplex PCR. This sample yields more than 9,500 clones, of which 74% are seen a single time; 17% belongs to the top ten. The data were obtained in a study of sequential checkpoint blockade in melanoma. The sample's treatment: randomized to nivolumab then ipilimumab (arm A) or the reverse (arm B). This receptor was obtained from a human donor with melanoma. V gene TRBV2 combines with J gene TRBJ2-3, with D possibly matching TRBD2 (5 bases). This specimen consisted of CD8+ T cells sorted from blood (inferred from file names), obtained from a patient given nivolumab and ipilimumab in sequence. CDR3: CASSSDSDTQYF. CDR3 nucleotide sequence: TGTGCCAGCAGTTCGGACTCGGATACGCAGTATTTT.